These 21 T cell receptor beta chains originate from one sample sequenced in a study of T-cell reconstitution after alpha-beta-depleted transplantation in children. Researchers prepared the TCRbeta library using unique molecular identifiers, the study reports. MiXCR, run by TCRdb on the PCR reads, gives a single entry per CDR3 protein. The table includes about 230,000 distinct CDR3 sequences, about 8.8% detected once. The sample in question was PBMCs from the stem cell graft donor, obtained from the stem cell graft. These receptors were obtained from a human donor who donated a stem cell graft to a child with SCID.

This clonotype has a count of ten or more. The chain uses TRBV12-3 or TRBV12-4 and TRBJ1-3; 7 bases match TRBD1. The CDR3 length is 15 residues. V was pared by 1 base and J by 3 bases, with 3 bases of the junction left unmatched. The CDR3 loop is CASSLGGGNGNTIYF. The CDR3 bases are TGTGCCAGCAGTTTAGGAGGGGGCAATGGAAACACCATATATTTT.

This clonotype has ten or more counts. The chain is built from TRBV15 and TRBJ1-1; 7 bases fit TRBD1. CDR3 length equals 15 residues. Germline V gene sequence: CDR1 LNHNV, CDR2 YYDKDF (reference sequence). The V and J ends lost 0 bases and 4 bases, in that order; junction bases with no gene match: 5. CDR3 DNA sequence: TGTGCCACCAGCAGAGAACAGGGGAGGATCACTGAAGCTTTCTTT. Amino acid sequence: CATSREQGRITEAFF.

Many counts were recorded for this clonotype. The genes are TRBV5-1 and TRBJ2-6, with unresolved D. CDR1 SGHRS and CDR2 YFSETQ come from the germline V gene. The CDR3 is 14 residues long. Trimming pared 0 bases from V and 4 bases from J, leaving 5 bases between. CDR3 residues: CASSLGTGANVLTF. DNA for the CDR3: TGCGCCAGCAGCTTGGGAACGGGGGCCAACGTCCTGACTTTC.

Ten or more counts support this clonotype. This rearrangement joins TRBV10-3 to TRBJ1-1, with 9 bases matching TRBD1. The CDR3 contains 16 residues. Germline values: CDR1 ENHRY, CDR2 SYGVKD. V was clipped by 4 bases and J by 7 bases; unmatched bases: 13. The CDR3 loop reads CAISATGGTNSDEAFF. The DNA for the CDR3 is TGTGCCATCAGTGCTACAGGGGGCACCAACAGTGATGAAGCTTTCTTT.

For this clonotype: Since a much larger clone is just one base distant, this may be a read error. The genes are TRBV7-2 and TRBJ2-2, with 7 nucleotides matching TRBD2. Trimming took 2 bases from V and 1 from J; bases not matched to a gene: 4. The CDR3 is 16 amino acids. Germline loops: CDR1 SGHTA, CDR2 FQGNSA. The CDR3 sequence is CASSLIASGNTGELFF. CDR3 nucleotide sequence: TGTGCCAGCAGCTTAATAGCTAGCGGGAACACCGGGGAGCTGTTTTTT.

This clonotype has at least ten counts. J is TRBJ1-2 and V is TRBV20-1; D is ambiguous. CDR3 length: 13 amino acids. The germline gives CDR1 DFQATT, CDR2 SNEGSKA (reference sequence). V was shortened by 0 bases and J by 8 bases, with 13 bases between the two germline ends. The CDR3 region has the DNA TGCAGTGCTAGAGATTTCGAGGGATTCGGCTACACCTTC. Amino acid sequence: CSARDFEGFGYTF.

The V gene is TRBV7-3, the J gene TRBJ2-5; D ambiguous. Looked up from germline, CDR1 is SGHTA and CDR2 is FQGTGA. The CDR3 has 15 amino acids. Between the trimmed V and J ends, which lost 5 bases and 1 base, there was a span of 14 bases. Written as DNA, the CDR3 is TGTGCCAGCAGCCCCCGGACGTTAACCCAAGAGACCCAGTACTTC. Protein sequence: CASSPRTLTQETQYF.

The CDR3 DNA follows: TGTGCCAGCAGCCCTCGGGACAGGGAGGTCTATGGCTACACCTTC. Its translation is CASSPRDREVYGYTF. The chain is built from TRBV5-6 and TRBJ1-2, with 9 bases matching TRBD1. With V trimmed by 4 bases and J by 4 bases, 8 bases remained unmatched. The CDR3 is 15 residues long. In germline, CDR1 is SGHDT, CDR2 YYEEEE. The full variable domain, in which reference TRBV5-6 and TRBJ1-2 provide the parts outside the CDR3, is DAGVTQSPTHLIKTRGQQVTLRCSPKSGHDTVSWYQQALGQGPQFIFQYYEEEERQRGNFPDRFSGHQFPNYSSELNVNALLLGDSALYLCASSPRDREVYGYTFGSGTRLTVV.

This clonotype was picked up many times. This CDR3 reads CASSLVWGNTGELFF. Here the CDR3 DNA reads TGTGCCAGCAGCTTAGTCTGGGGGAACACCGGGGAGCTGTTTTTT. This chain connects TRBV7-2 to TRBJ2-2; no definite D call. With 1 base removed from V and 1 base from J, the gap between germline ends came to 7 bases. This CDR3 region has 15 residues. CDR1 and CDR2 from the germline V gene are SGHTA and FQGNSA.

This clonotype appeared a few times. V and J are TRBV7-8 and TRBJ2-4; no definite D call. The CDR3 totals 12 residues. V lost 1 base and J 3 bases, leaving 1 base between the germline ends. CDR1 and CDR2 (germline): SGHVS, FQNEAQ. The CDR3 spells CASSLDKNIQYF. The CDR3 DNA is TGTGCCAGCAGCTTAGACAAAAACATTCAGTACTTC.

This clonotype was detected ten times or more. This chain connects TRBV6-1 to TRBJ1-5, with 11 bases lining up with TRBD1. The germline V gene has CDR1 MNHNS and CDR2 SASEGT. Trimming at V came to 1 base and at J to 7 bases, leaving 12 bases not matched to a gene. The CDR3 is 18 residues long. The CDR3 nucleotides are TGTGCCAGCAGTGAAGGGCGTGTGGAGAGGGACAGGGGGCAGCCCCAGCATTTT. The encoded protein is CASSEGRVERDRGQPQHF.

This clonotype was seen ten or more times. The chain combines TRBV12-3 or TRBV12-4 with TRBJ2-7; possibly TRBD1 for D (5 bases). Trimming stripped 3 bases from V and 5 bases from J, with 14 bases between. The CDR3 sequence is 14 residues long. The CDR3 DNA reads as TGTGCCAGCAGTTTGAAGACAGCTAGAAACGAGCAGTACTTC. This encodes CASSLKTARNEQYF.

In nucleotides, the CDR3 is TGTGCCATCAGCGGACAGGACCTAGGGAACATATATTTT. Translating gives CAISGQDLGNIYF. V usage is TRBV10-3 and J usage is TRBJ1-3; 7 bases line up with TRBD1. CDR1 is ENHRY, CDR2 SYGVKD, per germline. This CDR3 is 13 amino acids long. J lost 12 bases, V lost 6 bases, and 11 bases had no gene match.

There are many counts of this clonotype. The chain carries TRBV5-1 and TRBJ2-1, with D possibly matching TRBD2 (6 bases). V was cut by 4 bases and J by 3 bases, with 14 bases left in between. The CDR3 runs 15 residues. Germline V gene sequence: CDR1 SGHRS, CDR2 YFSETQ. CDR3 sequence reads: CASSLSGPFYNEQFF. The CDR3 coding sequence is TGCGCCAGCAGCCTTAGCGGCCCTTTCTACAATGAGCAGTTCTTC.

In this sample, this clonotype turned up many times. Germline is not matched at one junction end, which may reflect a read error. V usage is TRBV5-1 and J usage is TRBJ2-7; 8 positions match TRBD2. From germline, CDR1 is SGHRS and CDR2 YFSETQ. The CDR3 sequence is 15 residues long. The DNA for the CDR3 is TGCGCCAGCAGCTTGTTTGCGGGGGGCTCCAACGAGCAGTACTTC. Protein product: CASSLFAGGSNEQYF.

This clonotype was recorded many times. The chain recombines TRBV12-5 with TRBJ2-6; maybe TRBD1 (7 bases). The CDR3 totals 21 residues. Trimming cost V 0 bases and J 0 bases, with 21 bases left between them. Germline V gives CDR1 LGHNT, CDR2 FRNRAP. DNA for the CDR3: TGTGCTAGTGGTTTGGTAACAGTTTTCAGGGGGGACCACTCTGGGGCCAACGTCCTGACTTTC. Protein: CASGLVTVFRGDHSGANVLTF. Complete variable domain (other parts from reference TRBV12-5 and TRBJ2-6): DARVTQTPRHKVTEMGQEVTMRCQPILGHNTVFWYRQTMMQGLELLAYFRNRAPLDDSGMPKDRFSAEMPDATLATLKIQPSEPRDSAVYFCASGLVTVFRGDHSGANVLTFGAGSRLTVL.

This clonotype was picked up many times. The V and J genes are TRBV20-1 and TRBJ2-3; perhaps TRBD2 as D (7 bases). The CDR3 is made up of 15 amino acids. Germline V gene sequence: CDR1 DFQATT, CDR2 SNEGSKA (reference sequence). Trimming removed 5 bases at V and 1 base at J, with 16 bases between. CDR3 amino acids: CSAPRGAEGTDTQYF. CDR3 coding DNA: TGCAGTGCTCCCCGGGGGGCTGAGGGCACAGATACGCAGTATTTT.

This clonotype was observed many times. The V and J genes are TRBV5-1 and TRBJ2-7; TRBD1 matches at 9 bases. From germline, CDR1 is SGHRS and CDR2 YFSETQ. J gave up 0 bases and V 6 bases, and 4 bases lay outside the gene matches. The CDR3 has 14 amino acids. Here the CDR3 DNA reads TGCGCCAGCAACATGGGACAGGGCTCCTACGAGCAGTACTTC. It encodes CASNMGQGSYEQYF.

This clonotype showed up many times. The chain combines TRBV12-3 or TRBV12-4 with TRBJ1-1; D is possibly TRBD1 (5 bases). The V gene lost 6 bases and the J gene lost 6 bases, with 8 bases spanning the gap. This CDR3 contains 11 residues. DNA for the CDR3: TGTGCCAGCAGCCAGACAGCTGAAGCTTTCTTT. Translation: CASSQTAEAFF.

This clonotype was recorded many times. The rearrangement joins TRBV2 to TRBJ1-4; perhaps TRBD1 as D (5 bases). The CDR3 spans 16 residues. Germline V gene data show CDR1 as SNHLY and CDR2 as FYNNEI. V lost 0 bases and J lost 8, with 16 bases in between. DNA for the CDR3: TGTGCCAGCAGTGAAGCGCTTGGGCTCCGGGGGGAAAAACTGTTTTTT. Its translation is CASSEALGLRGEKLFF.

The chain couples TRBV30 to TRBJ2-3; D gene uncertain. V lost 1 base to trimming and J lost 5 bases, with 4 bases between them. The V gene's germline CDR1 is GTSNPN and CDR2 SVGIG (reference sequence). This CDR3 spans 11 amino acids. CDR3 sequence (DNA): TGTGCCTGGAGTGGCCAAGATACGCAGTATTTT. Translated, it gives CAWSGQDTQYF.